A single sample gave rise to the 28 T cell receptor beta chains below, sequenced in a study of T cells in Graves' hyperthyroidism and ophthalmopathy. The CDR3 regions of TCR beta were amplified from RNA transcripts. The study used the HTBI primer set for a first-round RT-PCR of the TCR CDR3. TCRdb used MiXCR to reprocess the multiplex PCR reads, holding one entry per CDR3 protein. The sample lists about 840,000 distinct CDR3 sequences, over 35% occurring once. Sequencing was done on a sample of blood. The receptors were sampled from a man between 18 and 35 years old with Graves' hyperthyroidism.

This clonotype was seen more than once but under ten times. V gene TRBV20-1 combines with J gene TRBJ2-7, with 8 bases identical to TRBD1. This CDR3 region has 15 residues. CDR1 DFQATT and CDR2 SNEGSKA come from the germline V gene (reference sequence). Germline trimming cut 3 bases from V and 3 bases from J; bases unmatched to any gene: 10. CDR3 sequence reads: CSASQTGTGFYEQYF. In DNA, the CDR3 is TGCAGTGCTAGCCAGACCGGGACAGGATTCTACGAGCAGTACTTC.

The chain joins TRBV5-4 to TRBJ1-1; TRBD1 matches at 10 bases. After removal of 4 bases from V and 4 bases from J, the junction contained 10 bases not matched to a gene. Germline values: CDR1 SGHNT, CDR2 YYREEE (reference sequence). This CDR3 contains 16 residues. The CDR3 region has the DNA TGTGCCAGCAGCCCGCGGGACAGGGGCGGTAGCACTGAAGCTTTCTTT. It codes for CASSPRDRGGSTEAFF. Filled out from reference TRBV5-4 and TRBJ1-1, the complete variable domain reads ETGVTQSPTHLIKTRGQQVTLRCSSQSGHNTVSWYQQALGQGPQFIFQYYREEENGRGNFPPRFSGLQFPNYSSELNVNALELDDSALYLCASSPRDRGGSTEAFFGQGTRLTVV.

The V gene is TRBV7-9, the J gene TRBJ2-7; no firm D call. V lost 6 bases and J lost 2, with 14 bases in between. This CDR3 is built from 14 residues. Germline CDR1 is SEHNR and CDR2 is FQNEAQ (reference sequence). CDR3 amino acids: CASSYSNSPYEQYF. CDR3 in DNA: TGTGCCAGCAGTTACTCGAATTCACCCTACGAGCAGTACTTC.

This clonotype came up a few times. V is TRBV20-1 and J is TRBJ1-4; TRBD1 matches 10 bases. The CDR3 consists of 14 residues. Per the germline V gene, CDR1 is DFQATT and CDR2 is SNEGSKA (reference sequence). V trimming: 5 bases; J trimming: 8 bases; junction bases outside the gene matches: 8. As DNA, the CDR3 is TGCAGTGCTCTAGGACAGGGGGGAGGCGAAAAACTGTTTTTT. Residues: CSALGQGGGEKLFF.

The chain is built from TRBV7-6 and TRBJ1-1, with TRBD1 matching 8 bases. Trimming took 6 bases from V and 0 from J; bases not matched to a gene: 9. Germline CDR1 and CDR2: SGHVS and FNYEAQ. The CDR3 totals 16 residues. For the CDR3, the DNA is TGTGCCAGCAGTCCATCCGACAGGGGATTGAACACTGAAGCTTTCTTT. Amino acid sequence: CASSPSDRGLNTEAFF.

This clonotype occurred many times. V gene TRBV25-1 combines with J gene TRBJ2-5, with D unclear. CDR1 MGHDK and CDR2 SYGVNS come from the germline V gene. Between the trimmed V and J ends, which lost 1 base and 2 bases, there was a span of 8 bases. The CDR3 totals 14 residues. DNA for the CDR3: TGTGCCAGCAGTGAATTGGGCCCGCAAGAGACCCAGTACTTC. Translated: CASSELGPQETQYF. Using reference TRBV25-1 and TRBJ2-5 for the parts outside the CDR3, the full variable domain is EADIYQTPRYLVIGTGKKITLECSQTMGHDKMYWYQQDPGMELHLIHYSYGVNSTEKGDLSSESTVSRIRTEHFPLTLESARPSHTSQYLCASSELGPQETQYFGPGTRLLVL.

V and J are TRBV5-1 and TRBJ1-1, with unresolved D. V was cut by 3 bases and J by 3 bases, with 12 bases left in between. The CDR3 contains 14 residues. CDR1 and CDR2 (germline): SGHRS, YFSETQ. The DNA for the CDR3 is TGCGCCAGCAGCTCCGTAGAGGGATACACTGAAGCTTTCTTT. Amino acid sequence: CASSSVEGYTEAFF.

This clonotype has a count of ten or more. V usage is TRBV19 and J usage is TRBJ1-6; 8 bases line up with TRBD1. The CDR3 runs 13 residues. J was trimmed by 9 bases and V by 6 bases; bases with no gene match: 4. Germline V lookup: CDR1 LNHDA, CDR2 SQIVND (reference sequence). The CDR3 DNA sequence: TGTGCCAGTAGCGGACAGGGAGCTTCACCCCTCCACTTT. Amino acids: CASSGQGASPLHF.

This clonotype showed up many times. V gene TRBV10-1 combines with J gene TRBJ2-5; 8 positions agree with TRBD2. V dropped 4 bases and J dropped 3; count of bases not matched to a gene: 4. Germline lookup yields CDR1 WNHNN and CDR2 SYGVQD (reference sequence). The CDR3 totals 14 residues. The CDR3 region is CASSGGTREETQYF. The CDR3 bases are TGCGCCAGCAGTGGAGGGACTAGGGAAGAGACCCAGTACTTC.

This clonotype was seen repeatedly, ten times or more. V gene TRBV19 combines with J gene TRBJ1-2; no reliable D call. The CDR3 contains 13 residues. Trimming removed 3 bases from V and 0 bases from J, with 5 bases in between. CDR1 and CDR2 from the germline V gene are LNHDA and SQIVND (reference sequence). CDR3 protein: CASSIDTNYGYTF. DNA of the CDR3: TGTGCCAGTAGTATTGATACTAACTATGGCTACACCTTC. Full variable domain (remainder filled in from reference TRBV19 and TRBJ1-2): DGGITQSPKYLFRKEGQNVTLSCEQNLNHDAMYWYRQDPGQGLRLIYYSQIVNDFQKGDIAEGYSVSREKKESFPLTVTSAQKNPTAFYLCASSIDTNYGYTFGSGTRLTVV.

Concerning this clonotype itself: Likely a read error: the CDR3 ends without its conserved phenylalanine or tryptophan. The V and J genes are TRBV20-1 and TRBJ2-7, with TRBD1 matching 8 bases. CDR1 and CDR2 from the germline V gene are DFQATT and SNEGSKA (reference sequence). V was clipped by 6 bases and J by 5 bases; unmatched bases: 9. There are 13 residues in the CDR3. CDR3 coding DNA: TGCAGTGCCCAAGGGCAGGGGGCCAACGAGCAGTACCTC. Encoded protein: CSAQGQGANEQYL.

V is TRBV12-3 or TRBV12-4 and J is TRBJ2-5; 11 bases fit TRBD2. V lost 5 bases to trimming and J lost 3 bases; unmatched junction nucleotides: 5. The CDR3 has 15 residues. CDR3 in amino acids: CASSGASGGKETQYF. Written as DNA, the CDR3 is TGTGCCAGCAGTGGGGCTAGCGGGGGGAAAGAGACCCAGTACTTC.

V gene TRBV29-1 combines with J gene TRBJ1-5; 7 bases are shared with TRBD1. The CDR3 consists of 12 residues. Germline CDR1 is SQVTM and CDR2 is ANQGSEA. CDR3: CAGGDVRRPQHF. The CDR3 DNA reads as TGCGCAGGGGGGGATGTCCGGAGGCCCCAGCATTTT.

J is TRBJ1-1 and V is TRBV10-3, with TRBD1 matching over 7 bases. Unmatched junction bases numbered 8, after V lost 9 bases and J lost 1 base. This CDR3 is built from 14 residues. Germline values: CDR1 ENHRY, CDR2 SYGVKD. CDR3 sequence (DNA): TGTGCCATTGAGGGACAGTATTCGAACACTGAAGCTTTCTTT. It encodes CAIEGQYSNTEAFF.

In this sample, this clonotype turned up a few times. V and J are TRBV7-2 and TRBJ2-2; the D is unclear. The length of the CDR3 is 12 residues. Germline-derived CDR1 and CDR2 are SGHTA and FQGNSA. V was cut by 7 bases and J by 6 bases, with 9 bases left in between. CDR3: CASTPRAGELFF. In nucleotides, the CDR3 is TGTGCCAGCACCCCCCGTGCCGGGGAGCTGTTTTTT.

There are many counts of this clonotype. The chain has TRBV29-1 and TRBJ2-7; no clear D. The V end lost 3 bases, the J end lost 2 bases, and 5 bases lay between the germline ends. The germline CDR1 and CDR2 sequences are SQVTM and ANQGSEA. This CDR3 comprises 11 residues. CDR3: CSVDTTYEQYF. CDR3 DNA: TGCAGCGTTGATACCACCTACGAGCAGTACTTC.

The chain's CDR3 is CASSFDRLEQYF. CDR3 nucleotides: TGTGCCAGCAGTTTTGACCGTCTCGAGCAGTACTTC. The chain recombines TRBV7-6 with TRBJ2-7, with no clear D. Trimming stripped 6 bases from V and 6 bases from J, with 12 bases between. CDR3 length equals 12 residues. Germline CDR1 SGHVS, CDR2 FNYEAQ.

This clonotype was detected ten times or more. The genes are TRBV7-9 and TRBJ1-1; maybe TRBD1 (6 bases). Germline assignment: CDR1 SEHNR and CDR2 FQNEAQ (reference sequence). The CDR3 length is 14 residues. The V gene lost 5 bases and the J gene lost 6 bases, with 16 bases spanning the gap. Here the CDR3 DNA reads TGTGCCAGCAGCCTTACAGGGTTCAGCGCTGAAGCTTTCTTT. It codes for CASSLTGFSAEAFF. The variable domain in full, completed from reference TRBV7-9 and TRBJ1-1, reads DTGVSQNPRHKITKRGQNVTFRCDPISEHNRLYWYRQTLGQGPEFLTYFQNEAQLEKSRLLSDRFSAERPKGSFSTLEIQRTEQGDSAMYLCASSLTGFSAEAFFGQGTRLTVV.

This chain connects TRBV24-1 to TRBJ1-4, with a weak D call TRBD1 (5 bases). CDR3 length: 13 amino acids. Germline CDR1 reads KGHDR; CDR2 reads SFDVKD. V lost 2 bases, J lost 9 bases, and 9 bases lay in between. This CDR3 is CATSDSGRKKLFF. The CDR3 region has the DNA TGTGCCACCAGTGATTCGGGACGGAAAAAACTGTTTTTT.

This clonotype has a count of ten or more. V gene TRBV10-3 combines with J gene TRBJ2-7, with D perhaps being TRBD1 or TRBD2 (6 bases each). Germline values: CDR1 ENHRY, CDR2 SYGVKD. V was pared by 10 bases and J by 3 bases, with 22 bases between. This CDR3 comprises 15 residues. The DNA for the CDR3 is TGTGCCAGCCAGGGAGGTGCAGGGGACGACTACGAGCAGTACTTC. Translation gives CASQGGAGDDYEQYF.

This chain uses TRBV7-9 with TRBJ1-6; D call uncertain. V lost 6 bases to trimming and J lost 9 bases, with 15 bases between them. The CDR3 is made up of 14 amino acids. Per germline, CDR1 SEHNR and CDR2 FQNEAQ (reference sequence). CDR3 DNA sequence: TGTGCCAGCAGTTTGCTATTAGTGGGTTCACCCCTCCACTTT. This gives the protein CASSLLLVGSPLHF.

CDR3 bases: TGTGCCAGCAGCCTCCAGGGATCCCGCGAGCAGTACTTC. Protein sequence: CASSLQGSREQYF. The chain uses TRBV14 and TRBJ2-7, with D maybe TRBD1 (5 bases). The V and J ends lost 4 bases and 6 bases respectively, with 13 bases between them. Germline CDR1 is SGHDN and CDR2 is FVKESK. There are 13 residues in the CDR3.

Comment on this clonotype: One base away lies a much larger clone, so this may be a sequencing read error. The chain combines TRBV25-1 with TRBJ2-7, with a tentative D call TRBD1 (5 bases). The CDR3 contains 11 residues. Germline-derived CDR1 and CDR2 are MGHDK and SYGVNS. The V gene lost 2 bases and the J gene lost 9 bases, with 8 bases spanning the gap. The CDR3 sequence is CASSEPQGQYF. CDR3 bases: TGTGCCAGCAGTGAACCCCAGGGGCAGTACTTC.

Only a few counts were recorded for this clonotype. The gene calls are TRBV2 and TRBJ2-2; D is unresolved. CDR3 length equals 16 residues. V was trimmed by 6 bases and J by 3 bases, leaving 17 bases between them. Germline CDR1 and CDR2: SNHLY and FYNNEI. In DNA form, the CDR3 reads TGTGCCAGCAGCGTAGACCCCCACCGGGACACCGGGGAGCTGTTTTTT. Translating it yields CASSVDPHRDTGELFF. The complete variable domain, with remaining parts taken from reference TRBV2 and TRBJ2-2, reads EPEVTQTPSHQVTQMGQEVILRCVPISNHLYFYWYRQILGQKVEFLVSFYNNEISEKSEIFDDQFSVERPDGSNFTLKIRSTKLEDSAMYFCASSVDPHRDTGELFFGEGSRLTVL.

V gene TRBV7-9 combines with J gene TRBJ1-1; D uncertain. Germline V gives CDR1 SEHNR, CDR2 FQNEAQ (reference sequence). The CDR3 is made up of 15 amino acids. The V end lost 5 bases, the J end lost 3 bases, and 16 bases lay between the germline ends. CDR3 sequence reads: CASSRENYGYTEAFF. DNA of the CDR3: TGTGCCAGCAGCAGAGAAAACTATGGCTACACTGAAGCTTTCTTT.

This chain links TRBV7-6 with TRBJ2-5, with 7 bases that match TRBD1. Germline V lookup: CDR1 SGHVS, CDR2 FNYEAQ. The V and J ends lost 2 bases and 5 bases, in that order; junction bases with no gene match: 17. This CDR3 has 18 amino acids. CDR3 DNA sequence: TGTGCCAGCAGCTTATATGTGACAGGGACGCCGGAAGTGGAGACCCAGTACTTC. This sequence encodes CASSLYVTGTPEVETQYF.

The table lists this clonotype with a few counts. V usage is TRBV12-3 or TRBV12-4 and J usage is TRBJ1-5; D call uncertain. The V end was cut by 3 bases, the J end by 6 bases, with 12 bases between. The CDR3 is made up of 14 amino acids. CDR3 sequence: CASSFVQSGQPQHF. The CDR3 DNA is TGTGCCAGCAGTTTTGTACAGTCGGGTCAGCCCCAGCATTTT.

This chain links TRBV29-1 with TRBJ2-5; D call uncertain. The V and J ends lost 4 bases and 1 base respectively, with 7 bases between them. The length of the CDR3 is 12 residues. The germline V gene has CDR1 SQVTM and CDR2 ANQGSEA. The CDR3 DNA reads TGCAGCGTTGCTCGGGTCCAAGAGACCCAGTACTTC. Its translation is CSVARVQETQYF.